Following are 5 T cell receptor beta chains from one sample sequenced in a study of regulatory T cells in long-lasting Graves disease (dated by TCRdb to the early 2020s). The library was built by means of multiplex PCR. TCRdb lists the instrument as Illumina HiSeq 4000. To build TCR beta libraries, CDR3 regions were amplified by Arm-PCR using iRepertoire HTBI primers. TCRdb reanalyzed the raw reads on its own, using fastp at Q25 for trimming and MiXCR for clone calling, and kept in-frame beta chains. Each CDR3 protein gets just one entry, which takes the most common genes and DNA from the rows behind it. The sample has approximately 470,000 distinct CDR3 sequences on record, less than 25% of them singletons. The ten largest make up 7.8% of the sample. In the paper's terms, the time point label means: persistent/refractory GD, antithyroid drugs over 5 years with positive TRAb. For both TCR sequencing and RNA sequencing, RNA was extracted from PBMCs in TRIzol.

Sequenced material: peripheral blood mononuclear cells (PBMCs), taken when the disease was refractory, from a patient treated with antithyroid drugs. Source of these receptors: a female donor with Graves disease.

This clonotype occurred a few times. This chain uses TRBV19 with TRBJ1-2; possible D gene TRBD1, 5 bases. CDR3 length equals 13 residues. CDR1 is LNHDA, CDR2 SQIVND, per germline (reference sequence). V was cut by 3 bases and J by 6 bases, with 11 bases left in between. Here the CDR3 reads CASSMQGRDGYTF. The CDR3 DNA sequence: TGTGCCAGTAGTATGCAGGGTCGGGATGGCTACACCTTC.

This clonotype was seen many times. V gene TRBV28 combines with J gene TRBJ2-5; TRBD1 agrees at 7 bases. This CDR3 has 16 amino acids. V shed 6 bases, J shed 4 bases, and the junction held 14 bases outside the gene matches. The germline V gene has CDR1 MDHEN and CDR2 SYDVKM. CDR3: CASSPRGGQRRETQYF. The CDR3 DNA is TGTGCCAGCAGCCCACGAGGGGGCCAGAGGAGAGAGACCCAGTACTTC.

This clonotype has only a few counts. The chain combines TRBV6-2 or TRBV6-3 with TRBJ1-5; D gene uncertain. Germline V gene data show CDR1 as MNHEY and CDR2 as SVGEGT. This CDR3 is 14 amino acids long. Trimming shortened V by 2 bases and J by 7 bases, and 12 bases separated the two germline ends. In DNA, the CDR3 is TGTGCCAGCAGTTACCTGGGCGAAAGACAGCCCCAGCATTTT. This translates into CASSYLGERQPQHF.

This clonotype was detected many times. The chain recombines TRBV6-1 with TRBJ2-7, with 13 bases aligning to TRBD2. The germline V gene encodes CDR1 MNHNS and CDR2 SASEGT. V lost 7 bases, J lost 5 bases, and 5 bases stayed unmatched. The CDR3 runs to 14 residues. The CDR3 region is CASKTSGRIHEQYF. In DNA form, the CDR3 reads TGTGCCAGCAAGACTAGCGGGAGGATCCACGAGCAGTACTTC.

The chain carries TRBV6-2 or TRBV6-3 and TRBJ2-3; TRBD1 aligns across 8 bases. The CDR3 is 15 residues long. From germline, CDR1 is MNHEY and CDR2 SVGEGT. The V segment lost 6 bases and the J segment 4 bases; nucleotides outside the gene matches: 9. Written as DNA, the CDR3 is TGTGCCAGCAGGGGGGACAGGTTCGGCGCAGATACGCAGTATTTT. Protein: CASRGDRFGADTQYF.